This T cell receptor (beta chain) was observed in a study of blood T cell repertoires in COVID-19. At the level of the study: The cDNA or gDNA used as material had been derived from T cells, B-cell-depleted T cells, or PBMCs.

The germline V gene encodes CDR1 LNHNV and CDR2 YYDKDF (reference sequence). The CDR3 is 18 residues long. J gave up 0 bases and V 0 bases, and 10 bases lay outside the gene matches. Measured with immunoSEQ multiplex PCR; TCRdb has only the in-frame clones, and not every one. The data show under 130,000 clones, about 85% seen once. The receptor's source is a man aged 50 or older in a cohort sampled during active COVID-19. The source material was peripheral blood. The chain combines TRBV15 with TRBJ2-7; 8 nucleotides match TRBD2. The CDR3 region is CATSRDTLAAGGSYEQYF. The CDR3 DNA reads TGTGCCACCAGCAGAGATACACTAGCGGCCGGCGGCTCCTACGAGCAGTACTTC.